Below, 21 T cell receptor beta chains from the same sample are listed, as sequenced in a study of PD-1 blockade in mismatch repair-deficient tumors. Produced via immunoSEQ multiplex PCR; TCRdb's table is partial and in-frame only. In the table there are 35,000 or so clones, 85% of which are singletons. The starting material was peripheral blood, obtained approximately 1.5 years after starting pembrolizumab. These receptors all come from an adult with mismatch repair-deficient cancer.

CDR3 DNA sequence: TGTGCCAGCAGCCGGGACAGGGGGCAGATCTATGGCTACACCTTC. Its protein is CASSRDRGQIYGYTF. The chain links TRBV7-2 to TRBJ1-2; 12 positions agree with TRBD1. The trim removed 5 bases at V and 4 bases at J, leaving 5 bases unmatched. CDR3 length: 15 amino acids. Germline assignment: CDR1 SGHTA and CDR2 FQGNSA.

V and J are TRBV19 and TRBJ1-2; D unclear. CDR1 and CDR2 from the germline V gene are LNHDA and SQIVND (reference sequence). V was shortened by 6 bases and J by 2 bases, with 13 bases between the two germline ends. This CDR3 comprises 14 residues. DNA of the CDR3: TGTGCCAGTAGACCGAACTTAATCAACTATGGCTACACCTTC. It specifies CASRPNLINYGYTF. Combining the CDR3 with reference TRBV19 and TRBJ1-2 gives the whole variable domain DGGITQSPKYLFRKEGQNVTLSCEQNLNHDAMYWYRQDPGQGLRLIYYSQIVNDFQKGDIAEGYSVSREKKESFPLTVTSAQKNPTAFYLCASRPNLINYGYTFGSGTRLTVV.

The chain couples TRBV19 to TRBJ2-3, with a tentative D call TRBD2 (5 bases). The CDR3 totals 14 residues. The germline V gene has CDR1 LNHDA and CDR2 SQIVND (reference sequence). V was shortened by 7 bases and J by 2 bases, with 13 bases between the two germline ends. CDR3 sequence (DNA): TGTGCCAGTACCTCACTAGAGTCCACAGATACGCAGTATTTT. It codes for CASTSLESTDTQYF.

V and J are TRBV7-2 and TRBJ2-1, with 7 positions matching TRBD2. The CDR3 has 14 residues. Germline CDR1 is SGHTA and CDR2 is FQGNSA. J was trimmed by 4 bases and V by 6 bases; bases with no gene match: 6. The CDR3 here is CASSIAGRYNEQFF. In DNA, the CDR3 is TGTGCCAGCAGTATAGCGGGCAGATACAATGAGCAGTTCTTC.

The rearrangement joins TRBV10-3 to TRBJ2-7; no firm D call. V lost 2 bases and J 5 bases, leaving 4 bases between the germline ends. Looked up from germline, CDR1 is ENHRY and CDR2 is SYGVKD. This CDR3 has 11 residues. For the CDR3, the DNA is TGTGCCATCAGTGAGCGGGACGAGCAGTACTTC. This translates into CAISERDEQYF.

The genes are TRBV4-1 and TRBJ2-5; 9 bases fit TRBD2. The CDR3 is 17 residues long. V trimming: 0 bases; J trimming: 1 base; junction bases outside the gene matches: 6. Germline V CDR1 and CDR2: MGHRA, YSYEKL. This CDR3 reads CASSQEPLAGLQETQYF. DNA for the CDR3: TGCGCCAGCAGCCAAGAGCCGCTAGCGGGACTCCAAGAGACCCAGTACTTC.

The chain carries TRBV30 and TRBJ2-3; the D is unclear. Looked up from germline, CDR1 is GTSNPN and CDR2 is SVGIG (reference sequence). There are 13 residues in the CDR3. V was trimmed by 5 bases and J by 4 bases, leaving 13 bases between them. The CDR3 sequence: CAWLDRSPDTQYF. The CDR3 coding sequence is TGTGCCTGGCTCGATCGTTCTCCAGATACGCAGTATTTT.

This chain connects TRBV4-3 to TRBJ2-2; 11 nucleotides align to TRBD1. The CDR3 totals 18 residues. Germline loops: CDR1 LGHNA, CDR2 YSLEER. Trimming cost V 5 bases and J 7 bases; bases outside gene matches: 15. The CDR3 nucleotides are TGCGCCAGCAGCGGTCACTTAGGGACAGGGGGGAGTCACGGGGAGCTGTTTTTT. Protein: CASSGHLGTGGSHGELFF.

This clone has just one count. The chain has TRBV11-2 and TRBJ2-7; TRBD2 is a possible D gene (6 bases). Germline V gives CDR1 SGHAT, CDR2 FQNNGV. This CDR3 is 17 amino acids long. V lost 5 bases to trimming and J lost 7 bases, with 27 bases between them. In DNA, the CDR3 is TGTGCCAGCAGCCCCATTCGGTCGCGGGGACCCTTCGGGGAGCAGTACTTC. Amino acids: CASSPIRSRGPFGEQYF.

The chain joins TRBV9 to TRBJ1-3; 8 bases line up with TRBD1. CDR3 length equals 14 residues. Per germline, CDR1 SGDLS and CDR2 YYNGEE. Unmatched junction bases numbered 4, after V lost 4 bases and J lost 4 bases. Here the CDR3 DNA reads TGTGCCAGCAGCCAAGGACAGGGAGGAAACACCATATATTTT. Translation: CASSQGQGGNTIYF.

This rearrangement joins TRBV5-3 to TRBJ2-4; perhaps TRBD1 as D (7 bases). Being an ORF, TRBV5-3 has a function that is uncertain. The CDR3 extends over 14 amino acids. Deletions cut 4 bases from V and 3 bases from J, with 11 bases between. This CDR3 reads CARSTGEDKNIQYF. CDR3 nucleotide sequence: TGTGCCAGAAGCACAGGGGAGGACAAAAACATTCAGTACTTC.

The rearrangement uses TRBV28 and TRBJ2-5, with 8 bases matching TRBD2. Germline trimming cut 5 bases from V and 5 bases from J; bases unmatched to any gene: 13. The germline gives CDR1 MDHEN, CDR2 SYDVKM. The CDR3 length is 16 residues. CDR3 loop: CASSGRGGRPSETQYF. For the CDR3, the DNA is TGTGCCAGCAGTGGGCGGGGCGGGAGGCCCAGTGAGACCCAGTACTTC.

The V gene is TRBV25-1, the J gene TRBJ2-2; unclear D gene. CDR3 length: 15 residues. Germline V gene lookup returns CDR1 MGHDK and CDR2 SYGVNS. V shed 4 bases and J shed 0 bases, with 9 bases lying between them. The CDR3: CASSGTRTNTGELFF. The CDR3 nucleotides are TGTGCCAGCAGTGGAACACGGACGAACACCGGGGAGCTGTTTTTT.

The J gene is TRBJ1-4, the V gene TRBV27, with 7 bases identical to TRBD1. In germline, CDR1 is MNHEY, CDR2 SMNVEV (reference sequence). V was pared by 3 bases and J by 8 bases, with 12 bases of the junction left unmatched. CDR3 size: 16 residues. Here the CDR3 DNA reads TGTGCCAGCAGTTTGGGGAACAACAGGGGATCGGAAAAACTGTTTTTT. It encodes CASSLGNNRGSEKLFF.

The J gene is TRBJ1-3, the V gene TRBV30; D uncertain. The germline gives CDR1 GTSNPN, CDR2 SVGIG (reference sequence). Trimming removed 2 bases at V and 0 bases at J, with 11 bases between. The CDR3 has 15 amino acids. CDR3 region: CAWSYAGSSGNTIYF. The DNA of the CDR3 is TGTGCCTGGAGTTATGCAGGATCCTCTGGAAACACCATATATTTT. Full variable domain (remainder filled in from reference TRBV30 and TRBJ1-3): SQTIHQWPATLVQPVGSPLSLECTVEGTSNPNLYWYRQAAGRGLQLLFYSVGIGQISSEVPQNLSASRPQDRQFILSSKKLLLSDSGFYLCAWSYAGSSGNTIYFGEGSWLTVV.

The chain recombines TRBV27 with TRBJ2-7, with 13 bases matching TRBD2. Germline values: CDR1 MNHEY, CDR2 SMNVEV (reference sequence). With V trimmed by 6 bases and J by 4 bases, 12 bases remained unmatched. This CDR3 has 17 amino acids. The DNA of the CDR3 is TGTGCCAGCAGCCCTATTCCGGGACTAGCGGGAAAGTACGAGCAGTACTTC. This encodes CASSPIPGLAGKYEQYF.

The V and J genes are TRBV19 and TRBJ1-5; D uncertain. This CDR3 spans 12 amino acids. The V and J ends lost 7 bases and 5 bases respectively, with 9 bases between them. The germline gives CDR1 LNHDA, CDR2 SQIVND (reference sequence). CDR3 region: CASTSLYQPQHF. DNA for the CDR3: TGTGCCAGTACCTCACTTTATCAGCCCCAGCATTTT. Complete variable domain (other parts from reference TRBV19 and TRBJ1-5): DGGITQSPKYLFRKEGQNVTLSCEQNLNHDAMYWYRQDPGQGLRLIYYSQIVNDFQKGDIAEGYSVSREKKESFPLTVTSAQKNPTAFYLCASTSLYQPQHFGDGTRLSIL.

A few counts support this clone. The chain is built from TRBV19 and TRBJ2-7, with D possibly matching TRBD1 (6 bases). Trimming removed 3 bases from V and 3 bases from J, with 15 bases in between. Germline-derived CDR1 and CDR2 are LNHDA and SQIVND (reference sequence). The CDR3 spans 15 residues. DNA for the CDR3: TGTGCCAGTAGTATGAAGGCACAGGGTAACTACGAGCAGTACTTC. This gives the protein CASSMKAQGNYEQYF.

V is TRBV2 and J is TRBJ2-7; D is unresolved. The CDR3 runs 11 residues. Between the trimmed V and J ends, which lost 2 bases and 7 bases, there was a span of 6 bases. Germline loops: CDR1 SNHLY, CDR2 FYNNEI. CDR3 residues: CASSEQLEQYF. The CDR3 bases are TGTGCCAGCAGTGAACAGCTTGAGCAGTACTTC.

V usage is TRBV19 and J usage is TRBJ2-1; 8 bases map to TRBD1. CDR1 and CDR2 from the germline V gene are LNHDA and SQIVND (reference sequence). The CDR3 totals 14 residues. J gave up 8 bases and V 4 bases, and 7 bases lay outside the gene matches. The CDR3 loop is CASSNQGARHEQFF. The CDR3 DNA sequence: TGTGCCAGTAGTAACCAGGGGGCGCGTCATGAGCAGTTCTTC.

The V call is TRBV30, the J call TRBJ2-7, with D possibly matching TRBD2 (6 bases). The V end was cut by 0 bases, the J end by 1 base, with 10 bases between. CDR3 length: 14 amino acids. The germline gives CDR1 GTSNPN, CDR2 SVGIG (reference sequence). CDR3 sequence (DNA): TGTGCCTGGAGTGTCCTCCGGGGGTCCTACGAGCAGTACTTC. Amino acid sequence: CAWSVLRGSYEQYF.